The rows below give T cell receptor beta chains drawn from one sample of a study of blood T cell repertoires in COVID-19. Sequencing used immunoSEQ multiplex PCR; TCRdb keeps in-frame clones, though not all of them. The sample lists 70,000 to 80,000 clones; 65% to 90% were seen once. Input material: peripheral blood. These receptor sequences come from a man older than 75 with acute or convalescent COVID-19. Both conserved end residues are trimmed from each CDR3.

V,J,CDR3
TRBV6-2/TRBV6-3,TRBJ2-7,ASSSRTANYEQY
TRBV7-2,TRBJ2-3,ASSQGTGVDTQY
TRBV4-1,TRBJ2-5,ASSQDRASGRALGWETQY
TRBV28,TRBJ1-2,ASSLAVNYGYT
TRBV19,TRBJ2-2,ASNHRGGLAGVANTGELF
TRBV18,TRBJ1-1,ASSPSTGKTEAF
TRBV6-2/TRBV6-3,TRBJ1-2,ASSYSIQGYGYT
TRBV2,TRBJ2-3,ASSSDRGKTDTQY
TRBV6-5,TRBJ1-1,ASTRDREGTEAF
TRBV28,TRBJ1-6,ASSFVGTGDIHNSPLH
TRBV27,TRBJ2-7,ASSSNGAYEQY
TRBV11-2,TRBJ2-5,ASSLQILSGEETQY
TRBV5-4,TRBJ2-1,ASSLEGTGIYNEQF
TRBV6-2/TRBV6-3,TRBJ1-2,ASSVDTNYGYT
TRBV28,TRBJ2-6,ASCQGAAGANVLT
TRBV29-1,TRBJ2-1,SVAGTAKPGGGSYNEQF
TRBV28,TRBJ1-2,ASRQGRIIGYT
TRBV12-3/TRBV12-4,TRBJ2-3,ASSLELVGTQY
TRBV2,TRBJ2-5,ASSTETGFQETQY
TRBV3-1/TRBV3-2,TRBJ1-6,ASSQVPVRGSPNSPLH
TRBV7-9,TRBJ2-5,ASSWTLETQY
TRBV9,TRBJ2-1,ASSGQNVQF
TRBV3-1/TRBV3-2,TRBJ2-1,ASSQGTSGGHNEQF
TRBV5-1,TRBJ2-5,ASSSPGHQTLKGETQY
TRBV7-2,TRBJ1-3,ASSLDMLGYSGNTIY
TRBV19,TRBJ1-5,ATSNGRTQPQH
TRBV2,TRBJ1-5,ASRGTGNQPQH
TRBV28,TRBJ1-5,ASSWPYQPQH
TRBV5-1,TRBJ2-1,ASSRDRVYNEQF
TRBV5-5,TRBJ1-1,ASSHQTVNTEAF
TRBV10-3,TRBJ2-1,AISESAARGSGVPNEQF
TRBV6-6,TRBJ1-1,ASSSGVVSTEAF
TRBV27,TRBJ2-1,ASSPTSGRYNEQF
TRBV28,TRBJ2-3,ASSFLAEGRDTQY
TRBV24-1,TRBJ2-5,ATSDGIGQAQETQY
TRBV11-2,TRBJ2-7,ASSSRDRYFEEQY
TRBV7-2,TRBJ2-7,ASSSPGQGAREQY
TRBV19,TRBJ2-2,ASSLQREGLGELF
TRBV28,TRBJ2-4,ASSSSGFHLY
TRBV14,TRBJ2-5,ASSQGTGGKETQY
TRBV5-4,TRBJ1-2,ASSLKGANGYT
TRBV28,TRBJ1-4,ASSSHGQGDEKLF
TRBV30,TRBJ1-6,AWSVQGNSPLH
TRBV7-2,TRBJ1-1,ASSSRGTDTNTEAF
TRBV7-2,TRBJ1-3,ASSSGQGGNTIY
TRBV11-2,TRBJ2-5,ASSLGGNLETQY
TRBV19,TRBJ1-1,ASSMSGRGWTEAF
TRBV11-2,TRBJ2-1,ASSSPGGVGGSSYNEQF
TRBV6-5,TRBJ1-3,ASSSYKASGNTIY
TRBV7-9,TRBJ1-6,ASSLQQGNSPLH